What follows are 15 T cell receptor beta chains derived from one specimen sequenced in a study of spatial heterogeneity in lung cancer. Time point noted: blood at routine non-recurrence follow-up after resection. Using its own MiXCR run on the 5' RACE reads, TCRdb lists one record per CDR3 protein. There are about 120,000 distinct CDR3 sequences in the sample; 10% to 12% occur only once, and approximately 24% lies in the top ten. The source was PBMCs, collected at follow-up. These receptors originate from a female donor with early-stage non-small cell lung cancer.

As concerns this clonotype: The junction shows a germline mismatch at one end, possibly a read error. The chain uses TRBV10-2 and TRBJ1-6, with D possibly matching TRBD1 (5 bases). Germline loops: CDR1 WSHSY, CDR2 SAAADI. The CDR3 contains 15 residues. The CDR3 here is CASRGPMSGNSPLHF. The CDR3 DNA follows: TGCGCCAGCAGGGGGCCCATGAGTGGTAATTCACCCCTCCACTTC.

The chain joins TRBV6-1 to TRBJ1-4, with D hard to call. The CDR3 runs 10 residues. Deletions cut 5 bases from V and 7 bases from J, with 2 bases between. CDR1 and CDR2 (germline): MNHNS, SASEGT. For the CDR3, the DNA is TGTGCCAGCAGTTCTGAAAAACTGTTTTTT. Its translation: CASSSEKLFF.

The table lists this clonotype with a few counts. This rearrangement joins TRBV3-1 to TRBJ2-4, with 12 bases lining up with TRBD2. Germline V lookup: CDR1 LGHDT, CDR2 YNNKEL (reference sequence). This CDR3 region has 16 residues. V trimming: 4 bases; J trimming: 0 bases; junction bases outside the gene matches: 1. CDR3 DNA: TGTGCCAGCAGCCTGGGACTAGCGGGAGCCAAAAACATTCAGTACTTC. Its translation: CASSLGLAGAKNIQYF.

The V and J genes are TRBV12-3 or TRBV12-4 and TRBJ1-5, with TRBD1 identical over 8 bases. The length of the CDR3 is 13 residues. The V segment lost 5 bases and the J segment 7 bases; nucleotides outside the gene matches: 4. Here the CDR3 reads CASSGQGGQPQHF. Here the CDR3 DNA reads TGTGCCAGCAGTGGACAGGGAGGCCAGCCCCAGCATTTT.

The chain uses TRBV7-9 and TRBJ2-5; a possible D gene is TRBD2 (5 bases). Germline CDR1 is SEHNR and CDR2 is FQNEAQ (reference sequence). V was cut by 2 bases and J by 5 bases, with 6 bases left in between. This CDR3 has 12 amino acids. The CDR3 is CASSLRRETQYF. The CDR3 DNA reads as TGTGCCAGCAGCTTACGGAGGGAGACCCAGTACTTC.

This clonotype was observed at least ten times. The chain links TRBV7-3 to TRBJ1-1; D not certain. This CDR3 spans 13 amino acids. Germline lookup yields CDR1 SGHTA and CDR2 FQGTGA. Trimming took 6 bases from V and 0 from J, leaving 8 bases between them. The CDR3 DNA reads TGTGCCAGCAGTTTGGGGATGAACACTGAAGCTTTCTTT. The encoded protein is CASSLGMNTEAFF. Full variable domain (outside the CDR3, taken from reference TRBV7-3 and TRBJ1-1): GAGVSQTPSNKVTEKGKYVELRCDPISGHTALYWYRQSLGQGPEFLIYFQGTGAADDSGLPNDRFFAVRPEGSVSTLKIQRTERGDSAVYLCASSLGMNTEAFFGQGTRLTVV.

In its sample, this clonotype was seen many times. Written as DNA, the CDR3 is TGTGCCAGTAATTCAGGGTTCGGCAAAAACATTCAGTACTTC. Translation: CASNSGFGKNIQYF. The genes are TRBV19 and TRBJ2-4, with TRBD1 as a possible D gene (5 bases). This CDR3 has 14 amino acids. Germline V gene sequence: CDR1 LNHDA, CDR2 SQIVND (reference sequence). The V gene lost 7 bases and the J gene lost 3 bases, with 13 bases spanning the gap.

This clonotype occurred a few times. CDR3 region: CASSPGQVRTYEQYF. DNA for the CDR3: TGTGCCAGCAGCCCCGGACAGGTTCGCACCTACGAGCAGTACTTC. The chain carries TRBV12-3 or TRBV12-4 and TRBJ2-7; 7 bases align to TRBD1. The CDR3 is 15 residues long. The J segment lost 2 bases and the V segment lost 6 bases, leaving 10 bases of the junction unmatched.

This clonotype came up a few times. The V gene is TRBV29-1, the J gene TRBJ2-5; D is perhaps TRBD1 (5 bases). The CDR3 is 12 amino acids. Looked up from germline, CDR1 is SQVTM and CDR2 is ANQGSEA. Deletions cut 6 bases from V and 6 bases from J, with 14 bases between. The CDR3 DNA follows: TGCAGCGTGAGCGACAGTCGACAGACCCAGTACTTC. Translation: CSVSDSRQTQYF.

There are many counts of this clonotype. The genes are TRBV7-2 and TRBJ2-1; D is unresolved. CDR1 SGHTA and CDR2 FQGNSA come from the germline V gene. The CDR3 contains 13 residues. The V end was cut by 5 bases, the J end by 2 bases, with 7 bases between. CDR3 amino acids: CASSQVAYNEQFF. The CDR3 DNA reads as TGTGCCAGCAGCCAAGTGGCCTACAATGAGCAGTTCTTC.

The V gene is TRBV14, the J gene TRBJ1-4, with 12 nucleotides matching TRBD1. The CDR3 consists of 14 residues. The J segment lost 8 bases and the V segment lost 11 bases, leaving 9 bases of the junction unmatched. The germline V gene has CDR1 SGHDN and CDR2 FVKESK. Written as DNA, the CDR3 is TGTGCCCCGCTCAGGGACAGGGGGCGCGAAAAACTGTTTTTT. Its translation is CAPLRDRGREKLFF.

For this clonotype: One end of the junction does not line up with germline, which may come from a read error. This sequence joins TRBV19 and TRBJ1-1, with TRBD1 as a possible D gene (5 bases). The V gene's germline CDR1 is LNHDA and CDR2 SQIVND (reference sequence). The CDR3 is 13 residues long. The CDR3 loop is CACSMPRATEAFF. The CDR3, as DNA: TGTGCCTGTAGTATGCCCAGGGCCACTGAAGCTTTCTTT.

This clonotype came up a few times. The J gene is TRBJ2-1, the V gene TRBV7-9; perhaps TRBD2 as D (5 bases). This CDR3 has 14 residues. In germline, CDR1 is SEHNR, CDR2 FQNEAQ (reference sequence). V gave up 3 bases and J gave up 0 bases, with 6 bases separating them. CDR3 protein: CASSLTISYNEQFF. The CDR3 DNA reads as TGTGCCAGCAGCTTGACTATCTCCTACAATGAGCAGTTCTTC.

There are many counts of this clonotype. This chain links TRBV5-6 with TRBJ2-2; 8 bases are a match to TRBD1. Germline values: CDR1 SGHDT, CDR2 YYEEEE. V shed 4 bases and J 4 bases; nucleotides not matched to a gene: 9. CDR3 length: 16 amino acids. The CDR3 nucleotides are TGTGCCAGCAGCAGGGACAGGTTCTTGTTCACCGGGGAGCTGTTTTTT. This codes for CASSRDRFLFTGELFF.

The chain employs TRBV5-1 and TRBJ1-5; 7 positions agree with TRBD1. With 6 bases clipped from V and 6 bases from J, the junction kept 12 bases outside the gene matches. CDR3 length: 15 amino acids. Germline loops: CDR1 SGHRS, CDR2 YFSETQ. The CDR3 DNA follows: TGCGCCAGCAAAAGCGGGACAGACGGAAGTCAGCCCCAGCATTTT. Its translation is CASKSGTDGSQPQHF.